What follows describes a single T cell receptor beta chain. These data come from a study of identifying expanded T cells in peripheral blood. Trimming stripped 5 bases from V and 4 bases from J, with 9 bases between. The CDR3 consists of 13 residues. The germline gives CDR1 SGHVS, CDR2 FQNEAQ. TCRdb's table, derived via immunoSEQ multiplex PCR, lists solely in-frame clones and lacks some. The data contain approximately 91,000 clones, 88% of them singletons. V gene TRBV7-8 combines with J gene TRBJ2-1, with D perhaps TRBD1 (6 bases). Sequenced material: blood. The receptor's source is a person aged 18 to 75 in good health. The CDR3 DNA sequence: TGTGCCAGCAGCCAAGACAGGTACAATGAGCAGTTCTTC. Amino acid sequence: CASSQDRYNEQFF.